A selection of T cell receptor beta chains follows, all from one sample in a study of T cell repertoires in cytomegalovirus infection. These receptors lack a known antigen. One entry per CDR3 protein, called by TCRdb with MiXCR from the reads. This table has 310,000 or so distinct CDR3 sequences, 25% appearing once. The sequenced sample was cultured PBMCs, obtained from culture after CMV antigen stimulation. Receptors originate from a human donor in good health (CMV status not recorded). Some clones in this sample may be carry-over from other donors' samples. Each CDR3 is given with its conserved first and last residue. D genes are given only for firm matches. Some rows have no size entry. The others give once, few or many, or a class for an expanded clone.

TRBJ1-5	-	TRBV12-3/TRBV12-4	many	CASKQGKDQPQHF	TGTGCCAGCAAACAGGGTAAAGATCAGCCCCAGCATTTT
TRBJ2-1	-	TRBV6-1	few	CASSPSSSYNEQFF	TGTGCCAGCAGCCCTAGTTCCTCCTACAATGAGCAGTTCTTC
TRBJ2-5	-	TRBV7-2	many	CASSLNEGIDETQYF	TGTGCCAGCAGCTTGAACGAGGGTATCGACGAGACCCAGTACTTC
TRBJ1-1	-	TRBV12-3/TRBV12-4	few	CASSSGRALNTEAFF	TGTGCCAGCAGTTCAGGCAGGGCCTTGAACACTGAAGCTTTCTTT
TRBJ1-2	TRBD1	TRBV3-1	-	CASSQAGQGLAGYTF	TGTGCCAGCAGCCAAGCCGGACAGGGGCTTGCCGGCTACACCTTC
TRBJ2-3	TRBD2	TRBV10-3	many	CAIKGAGGFTDTQYF	TGTGCCATCAAGGGAGCGGGAGGGTTCACAGATACGCAGTATTTT
TRBJ2-5	TRBD2	TRBV24-1	-	CATSDFSGGETQYF	TGTGCCACCAGTGATTTTTCGGGGGGGGAGACCCAGTACTTC
TRBJ2-1	TRBD2	TRBV6-2/TRBV6-3	few	CASRPGQGQTSGRATAYNEQFF	TGTGCCAGCAGACCCGGACAGGGTCAGACTAGCGGGAGGGCCACGGCCTACAATGAGCAGTTCTTC
TRBJ2-1	-	TRBV5-6	few	CASSLVTGTPTIYNEQFF	TGTGCCAGCAGCTTGGTTACCGGGACGCCCACCATCTACAATGAGCAGTTCTTC
TRBJ2-1	TRBD1	TRBV7-2	-	CASSAAGTGDNEQFF	TGTGCCAGCAGCGCAGCCGGGACAGGGGACAATGAGCAGTTCTTC
TRBJ2-7	TRBD2	TRBV14	-	CASSQDNSRVAGGFKYEQYF	TGTGCCAGCAGCCAAGATAACTCCCGGGTAGCGGGAGGGTTTAAGTACGAGCAGTACTTC
TRBJ2-3	-	TRBV19	-	CASSSVSTDTQYF	TGTGCCAGTAGCTCGGTTAGCACAGATACGCAGTATTTT
TRBJ2-1	-	TRBV6-2/TRBV6-3	few	CASREGYNEQFF	TGTGCCAGCAGAGAGGGTTACAATGAGCAGTTCTTC
TRBJ1-4	-	TRBV6-1	few	CASSVWGANEKLFF	TGTGCCAGCAGTGTATGGGGAGCTAATGAAAAACTGTTTTTT
TRBJ2-7	-	TRBV7-2	many	CASSPNRDSYEQYF	TGTGCCAGCAGCCCTAATCGTGATTCCTACGAGCAGTACTTC
TRBJ1-3	-	TRBV10-3	few	CAISEGLGANTIYF	TGTGCCATCAGTGAAGGACTTGGGGCGAACACCATATATTTT
TRBJ2-1	-	TRBV15	-	CATSSVILSVRNEQFF	TGTGCCACCAGCAGTGTCATCTTGAGTGTTCGGAATGAGCAGTTCTTC
TRBJ2-7	-	TRBV6-6	-	CASSANGMSYEQYF	TGTGCCAGCAGTGCTAACGGGATGTCCTACGAGCAGTACTTC
TRBJ2-5	-	TRBV7-7	-	CASTLGGVQETQYF	TGTGCCAGCACCCTGGGGGGAGTCCAAGAGACCCAGTACTTC
TRBJ1-3	-	TRBV19	few	CAGSVDSGNTIYF	TGTGCCGGCAGCGTCGACTCTGGAAACACCATATATTTT
TRBJ1-1	-	TRBV19	few	CASSIGMGVASRTFF	TGTGCCAGTAGTATAGGGATGGGAGTAGCCTCACGAACTTTCTTT
TRBJ2-1	-	TRBV27	few	CASSGDSYNEQFF	TGTGCCAGCAGTGGCGACTCATACAATGAGCAGTTCTTC
TRBJ2-2	-	TRBV6-1	-	CASSEGGELFF	TGTGCCAGCAGTGAGGGCGGGGAGCTGTTTTTT
TRBJ2-5	TRBD2	TRBV7-7	few	CASSEPGRAGETQYF	TGTGCCAGCAGCGAGCCCGGGAGGGCCGGGGAGACCCAGTACTTC
TRBJ1-2	TRBD1	TRBV6-8	-	CASSSGGAANYGYTF	TGTGCCAGCAGTTCAGGGGGGGCCGCTAACTATGGCTACACCTTC
TRBJ2-1	-	TRBV24-1	few	CATSANRAPYNEQFF	TGTGCCACCAGTGCCAACAGGGCCCCCTACAATGAGCAGTTCTTC
TRBJ2-7	-	TRBV7-9	-	CASSSRPYEQYF	TGTGCCAGCAGCTCCCGCCCCTACGAGCAGTACTTC
TRBJ2-7	TRBD2	TRBV11-2	-	CASSLLTSETYEQYF	TGTGCCAGCAGCTTATTGACTAGCGAGACCTACGAGCAGTACTTC
TRBJ1-2	-	TRBV6-1	-	CASSVGDDYGYTF	TGTGCCAGCAGTGTAGGGGATGACTATGGCTACACCTTC
TRBJ2-1	-	TRBV7-2	many	CASSLEPSSYNEQFF	TGTGCCAGCAGCTTAGAACCAAGCTCCTACAATGAGCAGTTCTTC
TRBJ2-1	-	TRBV7-2	many	CASSLGDSSYNEQFF	TGTGCCAGCAGCTTAGGAGACAGTTCCTACAATGAGCAGTTCTTC
TRBJ2-4	-	TRBV7-4	few	CASSPKNSGEGLLAKNIQYF	TGTGCCAGCAGCCCGAAAAACTCCGGGGAAGGTCTCCTAGCCAAAAACATTCAGTACTTC
TRBJ1-5	TRBD1	TRBV7-2	many	CASSPGQGLLPQHF	TGTGCCAGCAGCCCGGGACAGGGACTTTTGCCCCAGCATTTT
TRBJ2-3	-	TRBV20-1	-	CSAGSLDTQYF	TGCAGTGCGGGCTCCTTAGATACGCAGTATTTT
TRBJ2-1	TRBD2	TRBV10-3	few	CAIQEGAGGLYNEQFF	TGTGCCATCCAAGAGGGAGCGGGAGGTTTGTACAATGAGCAGTTCTTC
TRBJ1-1	-	TRBV6-5	few	CASRTWSGGPNTEAFF	TGTGCCAGCAGAACCTGGTCCGGGGGCCCGAACACTGAAGCTTTCTTT
TRBJ2-7	-	TRBV20-1	-	CSARPTGLSEQYF	TGCAGTGCTAGACCAACAGGGCTGAGCGAGCAGTACTTC
TRBJ2-1	-	TRBV7-8	few	CASSLGKVDEQFF	TGTGCCAGCAGCTTAGGGAAAGTGGATGAGCAGTTCTTC
TRBJ2-3	TRBD2	TRBV6-1	-	CASGPRLAGAGDTRYF	TGTGCCAGCGGCCCCCGACTAGCGGGAGCGGGAGATACGCGGTATTTT
TRBJ2-7	-	TRBV20-1	few	CSAIGSRALGEQYF	TGCAGTGCTATTGGTTCCCGGGCATTGGGTGAGCAGTACTTC
TRBJ2-3	TRBD2	TRBV20-1	once	CSARTYPGLGSDTQYF	TGCAGTGCTAGAACTTATCCGGGACTAGGATCGGATACGCAGTATTTT
TRBJ2-5	-	TRBV28	few	CASSSTERETQYF	TGTGCCAGCAGTTCGACAGAACGAGAGACCCAGTACTTC
TRBJ1-4	TRBD1	TRBV29-1	-	CSVRGLGEKLFF	TGCAGCGTCAGGGGGCTCGGTGAAAAACTGTTTTTT
TRBJ2-2	TRBD2	TRBV19	few	CASNDGRVWFF	TGTGCCAGTAACGACGGGAGGGTTTGGTTTTTT
TRBJ2-1	TRBD1	TRBV19	few	CASSKGQGTSEQFF	TGTGCCAGTAGTAAGGGACAGGGGACGAGTGAGCAGTTCTTC
TRBJ2-3	TRBD2	TRBV10-3	many	CAIRRGLESTDTQYF	TGTGCCATCAGACGGGGACTAGAGTCCACAGATACGCAGTATTTT
TRBJ2-1	TRBD2	TRBV12-3/TRBV12-4	few	CASSSGTRPYNEQFF	TGTGCCAGCAGCTCCGGGACTAGGCCCTACAATGAGCAGTTCTTC
TRBJ2-7	-	TRBV5-4	-	CASSSSWGDEQYF	TGTGCCAGCAGCTCTTCGTGGGGGGACGAGCAGTACTTC
TRBJ2-1	TRBD2	TRBV7-2	many	CASSPELAGAYGQFF	TGTGCCAGCAGCCCCGAGCTAGCGGGAGCCTACGGGCAGTTCTTC
TRBJ2-1	TRBD2	TRBV5-1	-	CASSLELAGRNEQFF	TGCGCCAGCAGCTTGGAACTAGCGGGGAGGAATGAGCAGTTCTTC
TRBJ1-2	TRBD1	TRBV12-3/TRBV12-4	-	CASSPYGRDREESTF	TGTGCCAGCAGCCCTTACGGGCGGGACAGGGAAGAGAGCACCTTC
TRBJ2-5	-	TRBV6-2/TRBV6-3	few	CATREETQYF	TGTGCCACCCGGGAAGAGACCCAGTACTTC
TRBJ2-1	-	TRBV7-2	many	CASSTVPLYNEQFF	TGTGCCAGCAGCACGGTTCCTCTCTACAATGAGCAGTTCTTC
TRBJ2-4	-	TRBV7-8	medium-sized	CASSPWGADKNIQYF	TGTGCCAGCAGCCCGTGGGGGGCGGACAAAAACATTCAGTACTTC